This TCR beta chain was found in a study of technical replicates of blood from several donors. Generated by immunoSEQ multiplex PCR, the TCRdb table keeps only in-frame clones and is missing some. The sample shows 75,000 to 90,000 clones, 90% to 95% of them seen only once. This clone was counted once. This TCR was sampled from a human donor in good health. The material sequenced was T cells isolated from PBMCs.

The CDR3 here is CASSLRREDDEQYF. The CDR3 coding sequence is TGTGCCAGCAGCTTGAGGCGGGAGGACGACGAGCAGTACTTC. The V call is TRBV5-4, the J call TRBJ2-7; 8 positions agree with TRBD2. This CDR3 region has 14 residues. The trim removed 1 base at V and 5 bases at J, leaving 5 bases unmatched. Germline V lookup: CDR1 SGHNT, CDR2 YYREEE (reference sequence). The full variable domain, its missing parts supplied by reference TRBV5-4 and TRBJ2-7, is ETGVTQSPTHLIKTRGQQVTLRCSSQSGHNTVSWYQQALGQGPQFIFQYYREEENGRGNFPPRFSGLQFPNYSSELNVNALELDDSALYLCASSLRREDDEQYFGPGTRLTVT.